This TCR beta chain was sequenced during a study of beta chain features in type 1 diabetes. Across the study: Cell yields, gender and age were comparable in patients and healthy donors.

Every donor had blood drawn once into heparin, roughly 120 mL on average. Study-wide points: A pattern of fewer insertions and more deletions at VDJ junctions was seen in type 1 diabetes patients. TCRB CDR3s were moderately but significantly shorter in Type 1 diabetes patients in all four CD4+ subsets.

The CDR3 runs 14 residues. V was trimmed by 1 base and J by 1 base, leaving 7 bases between them. In germline, CDR1 is MNHNS, CDR2 SASEGT. Expressed TCRB transcripts were sequenced because the isolated RNA had all been reverse transcribed beforehand. Stem cell-like memory T cell samples were sequenced, and they averaged around 1 million reads. TCRdb keeps only in-frame clones here, not all; method: immunoSEQ multiplex PCR. Of 53,000 or so clones in the sample, 60% to 70% were seen once. With regard to this clone: Its antigen remains unidentified.

This sequence joins TRBV6-1 and TRBJ1-1; D ambiguous. The sequenced sample was stem cell memory CD4+ T cells from blood. The origin of this receptor is a woman aged 30 to 39 with type 1 diabetes. CDR3 bases: TGTGCCAGCAGTGAAGGAACACCGAACACTGAAGCTTTCTTT. Its translation: CASSEGTPNTEAFF.